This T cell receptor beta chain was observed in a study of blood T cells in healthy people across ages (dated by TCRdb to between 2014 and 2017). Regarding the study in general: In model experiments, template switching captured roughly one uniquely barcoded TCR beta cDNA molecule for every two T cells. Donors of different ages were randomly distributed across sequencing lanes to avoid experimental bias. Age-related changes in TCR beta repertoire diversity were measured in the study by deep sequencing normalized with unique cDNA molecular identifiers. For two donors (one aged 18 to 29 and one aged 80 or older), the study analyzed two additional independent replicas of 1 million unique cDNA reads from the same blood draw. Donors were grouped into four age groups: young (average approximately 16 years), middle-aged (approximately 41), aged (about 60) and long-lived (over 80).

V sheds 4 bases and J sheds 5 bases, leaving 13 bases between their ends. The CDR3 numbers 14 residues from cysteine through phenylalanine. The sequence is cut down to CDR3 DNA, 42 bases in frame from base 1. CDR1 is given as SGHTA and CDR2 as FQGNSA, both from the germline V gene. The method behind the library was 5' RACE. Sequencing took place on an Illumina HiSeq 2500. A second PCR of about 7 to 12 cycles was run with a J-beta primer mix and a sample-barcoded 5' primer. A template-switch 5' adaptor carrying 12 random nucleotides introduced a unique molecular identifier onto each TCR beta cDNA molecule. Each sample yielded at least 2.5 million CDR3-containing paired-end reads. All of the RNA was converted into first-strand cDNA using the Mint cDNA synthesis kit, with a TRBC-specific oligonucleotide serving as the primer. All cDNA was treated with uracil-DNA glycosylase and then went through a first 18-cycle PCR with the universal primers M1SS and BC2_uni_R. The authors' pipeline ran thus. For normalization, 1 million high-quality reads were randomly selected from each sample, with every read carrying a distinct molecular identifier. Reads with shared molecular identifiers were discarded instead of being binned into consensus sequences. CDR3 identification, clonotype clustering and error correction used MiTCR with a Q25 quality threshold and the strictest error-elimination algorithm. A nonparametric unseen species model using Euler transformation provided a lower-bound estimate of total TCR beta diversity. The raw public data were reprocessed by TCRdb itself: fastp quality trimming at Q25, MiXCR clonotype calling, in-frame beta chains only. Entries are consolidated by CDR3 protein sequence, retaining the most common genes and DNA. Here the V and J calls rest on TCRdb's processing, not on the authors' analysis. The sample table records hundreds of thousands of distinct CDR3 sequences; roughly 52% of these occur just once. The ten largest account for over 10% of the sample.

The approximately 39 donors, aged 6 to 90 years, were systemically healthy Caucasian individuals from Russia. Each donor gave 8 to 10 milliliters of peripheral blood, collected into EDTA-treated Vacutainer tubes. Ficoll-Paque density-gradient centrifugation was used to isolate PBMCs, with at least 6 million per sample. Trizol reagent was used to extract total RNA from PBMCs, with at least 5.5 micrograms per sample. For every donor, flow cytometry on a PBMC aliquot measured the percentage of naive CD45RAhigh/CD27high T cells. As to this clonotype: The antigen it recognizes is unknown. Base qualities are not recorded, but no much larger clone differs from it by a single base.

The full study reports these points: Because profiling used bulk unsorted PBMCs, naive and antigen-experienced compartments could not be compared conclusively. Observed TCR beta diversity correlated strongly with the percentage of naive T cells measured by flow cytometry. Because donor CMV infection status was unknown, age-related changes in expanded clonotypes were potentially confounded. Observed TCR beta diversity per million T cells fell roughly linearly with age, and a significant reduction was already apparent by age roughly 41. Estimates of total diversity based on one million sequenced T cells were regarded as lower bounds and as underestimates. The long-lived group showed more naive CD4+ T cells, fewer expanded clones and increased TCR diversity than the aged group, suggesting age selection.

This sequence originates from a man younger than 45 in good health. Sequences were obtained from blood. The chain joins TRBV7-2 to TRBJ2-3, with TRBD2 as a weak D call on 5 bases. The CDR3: CASSYRGLKDTQYF. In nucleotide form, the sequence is TGTGCCAGCAGCTACCGCGGGCTGAAAGATACGCAGTATTTT. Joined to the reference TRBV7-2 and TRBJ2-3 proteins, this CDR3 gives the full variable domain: GAGVSQSPSNKVTEKGKDVELRCDPISGHTALYWYRQSLGQGLEFLIYFQGNSAPDKSGLPSDRFSAERTGGSVSTLTIQRTQQEDSAVYLCASSYRGLKDTQYFGPGTRLTVL.